The T cell receptor (beta chain) under discussion was sequenced for a study of T-cell memory formation after mild COVID-19. MiXCR, applied by TCRdb to the 5' RACE reads, yields one record per CDR3 protein. The data show fewer than 250,000 distinct CDR3 sequences, with around 25% seen just once and about an eighth held by the top ten. Trimming at V came to 7 bases and at J to 0 bases, leaving 9 bases not matched to a gene. Per germline, CDR1 SNHLY and CDR2 FYNNEI. CDR3 length equals 15 residues. The receptor comes from an adult woman who had mild COVID-19 (a few samples of this study predate the infection). Cell type and time point are not known. The sample consisted of PBMCs or a T cell subset sorted from them (not recorded which). V usage is TRBV2 and J usage is TRBJ2-7, with 7 bases lining up with TRBD2. Written as DNA, the CDR3 is TGTGCCAGCATACCTCTAGCGGTCCGCTCCTACGAGCAGTACTTC. Its protein product is CASIPLAVRSYEQYF.